This note documents a single T cell receptor beta chain sequence. The data were produced by immunoSEQ multiplex PCR, yet TCRdb's version contains in-frame clones alone and is incomplete. The sample gives over a million clones, 98% of which show up once; roughly 0.45% is in the top ten. This entry is derived from a study of shared clonotypes between healthy human individuals. V lost 6 bases, J lost 0 bases, and 9 bases lay in between. Germline V gives CDR1 LGHNA, CDR2 YNFKEQ. This CDR3 contains 14 residues. The TCR comes from a young man in good health. The sample taken for sequencing was naive CD4+ T cells sorted from blood. Subset: CD45RA+ positively selected. The V call is TRBV4-2, the J call TRBJ2-1; D is perhaps TRBD1 or TRBD2 (5 bases each). CDR3 loop: CASSGGVSYNEQFF. The DNA for the CDR3 is TGTGCCAGCAGTGGGGGAGTCTCCTACAATGAGCAGTTCTTC.